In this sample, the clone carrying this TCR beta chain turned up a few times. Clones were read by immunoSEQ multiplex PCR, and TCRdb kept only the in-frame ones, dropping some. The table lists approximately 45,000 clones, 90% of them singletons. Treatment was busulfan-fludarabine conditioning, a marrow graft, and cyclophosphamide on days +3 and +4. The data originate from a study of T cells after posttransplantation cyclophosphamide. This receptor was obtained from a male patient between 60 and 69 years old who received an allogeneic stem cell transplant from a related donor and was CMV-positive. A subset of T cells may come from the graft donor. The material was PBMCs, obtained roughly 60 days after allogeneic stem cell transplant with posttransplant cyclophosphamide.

CDR3 nucleotides: TGTGCCACCAGCAGAGGCCTCGGGAATTCACCCCTCCACTTT. Translation gives CATSRGLGNSPLHF. The V call is TRBV15, the J call TRBJ1-6, with unresolved D. Germline V lookup: CDR1 LNHNV, CDR2 YYDKDF (reference sequence). CDR3 size: 14 residues. V shed 1 base and J shed 7 bases, with 8 bases lying between them.